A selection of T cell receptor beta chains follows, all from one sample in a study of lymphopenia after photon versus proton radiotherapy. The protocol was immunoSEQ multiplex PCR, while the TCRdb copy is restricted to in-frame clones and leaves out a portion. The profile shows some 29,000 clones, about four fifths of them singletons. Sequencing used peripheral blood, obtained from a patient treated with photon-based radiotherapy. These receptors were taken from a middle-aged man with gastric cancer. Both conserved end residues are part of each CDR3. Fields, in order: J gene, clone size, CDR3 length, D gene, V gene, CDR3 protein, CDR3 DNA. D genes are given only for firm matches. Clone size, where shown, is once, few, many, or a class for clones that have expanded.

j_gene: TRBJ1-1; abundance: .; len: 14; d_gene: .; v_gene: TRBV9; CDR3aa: CASSAGGMNTEAFF; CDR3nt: TGTGCCAGCAGCGCCGGGGGGATGAACACTGAAGCTTTCTTT
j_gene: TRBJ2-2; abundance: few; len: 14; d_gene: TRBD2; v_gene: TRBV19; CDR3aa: CASSMQRGVGELFF; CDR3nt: TGTGCCAGTAGTATGCAGCGGGGGGTCGGGGAGCTGTTTTTT
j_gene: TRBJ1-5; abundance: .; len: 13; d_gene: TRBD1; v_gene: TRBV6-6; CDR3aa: CASSLDRAAPQHF; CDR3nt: TGTGCCAGCAGTTTGGACAGGGCGGCGCCCCAGCATTTT
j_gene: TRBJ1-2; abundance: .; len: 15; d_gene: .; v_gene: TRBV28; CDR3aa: CASSLSQGSYYGYTF; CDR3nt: TGTGCCAGCAGTTTATCACAGGGAAGCTACTATGGCTACACCTTC
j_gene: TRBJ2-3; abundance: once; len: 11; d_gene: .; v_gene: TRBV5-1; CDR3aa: CASSLLDTQYF; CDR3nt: TGCGCCAGCAGCCTGCTAGATACGCAGTATTTT
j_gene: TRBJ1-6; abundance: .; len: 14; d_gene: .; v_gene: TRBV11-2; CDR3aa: CASSQGQYNSPLHF; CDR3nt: TGTGCCAGCAGCCAAGGACAGTATAATTCACCCCTCCACTTT
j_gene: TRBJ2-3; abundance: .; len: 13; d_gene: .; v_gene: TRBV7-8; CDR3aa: CASSLLGLDTQYF; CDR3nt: TGTGCCAGCAGCTTATTGGGGTTAGATACGCAGTATTTT
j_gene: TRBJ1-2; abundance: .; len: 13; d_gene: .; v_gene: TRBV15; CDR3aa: CATTARGNYGYTF; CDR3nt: TGTGCCACTACCGCCCGGGGAAACTATGGCTACACCTTC
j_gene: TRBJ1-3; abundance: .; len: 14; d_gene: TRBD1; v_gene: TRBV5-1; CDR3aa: CASSEGTDGNTIYF; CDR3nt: TGCGCCAGCAGCGAAGGGACAGATGGAAACACCATATATTTT
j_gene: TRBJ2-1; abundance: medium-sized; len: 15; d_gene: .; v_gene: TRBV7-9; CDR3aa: CASSLSSGFVDEQFF; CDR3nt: TGTGCCAGCAGCTTATCATCAGGTTTTGTCGATGAGCAGTTCTTC
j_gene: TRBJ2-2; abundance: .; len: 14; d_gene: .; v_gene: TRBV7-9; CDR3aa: CASSFGWAPGELFF; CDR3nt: TGTGCCAGCAGCTTTGGGTGGGCTCCCGGGGAGCTGTTTTTT
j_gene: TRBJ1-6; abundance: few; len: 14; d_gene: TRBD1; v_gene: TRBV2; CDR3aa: CASSIQGMYSPLHF; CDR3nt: TGTGCCAGCAGTATACAGGGGATGTATTCACCCCTCCACTTT